This entry concerns a single T cell receptor beta chain. Its antigen remains unidentified. Some clones are missing from TCRdb's copy, which holds only in-frame ones; the method was immunoSEQ multiplex PCR. The sample includes 25,000 to 35,000 clones, roughly 90% of them seen just once. The sample comes from a study of T cells in narcolepsy. Study-wide background: Enrolled donors included narcolepsy type 1 or type 2 patients and healthy controls. Study-level findings and limits: HCRT-specific and TRIB2-specific autoreactive clonotypes appeared among same-patient CSF and blood CD4+ clonotypes. Autoreactive clone sequences were missing from some blood memory CD4+ repertoires. Blood of same and different patients, but not healthy controls, reportedly held recurring autoreactive clonotypes.

The TCR originated in a human donor with narcolepsy. Sequenced material: CD45RA- memory CD4+ T cells from PBMCs.

CDR3 in DNA: TGCGCCAGCAGTACACAGTCCGTTAATGAAAAACTGTTTTTT. This codes for CASSTQSVNEKLFF. The J gene is TRBJ1-4, the V gene TRBV5-1; D remains unclear. This CDR3 region has 14 residues. V dropped 5 bases and J dropped 4 bases, with 12 bases sitting between them. Germline CDR1 SGHRS, CDR2 YFSETQ. The whole variable domain, remainder taken from reference TRBV5-1 and TRBJ1-4, is KAGVTQTPRYLIKTRGQQVTLSCSPISGHRSVSWYQQTPGQGLQFLFEYFSETQRNKGNFPGRFSGRQFSNSRSEMNVSTLELGDSALYLCASSTQSVNEKLFFGSGTQLSVL.